These T cell receptor beta chains were read from a single sample in a study of PD-1 blockade in classical Hodgkin lymphoma. Produced via immunoSEQ multiplex PCR; TCRdb's table is partial and in-frame only. The sample lists about 98,000 clones, around nine tenths seen once, with 2.8% in the top ten. The source material was peripheral blood mononuclear cells (PBMCs), sampled at baseline. These TCRs come from a human donor with classical Hodgkin lymphoma. CDR3s include the opening cysteine and the closing phenylalanine or tryptophan. The D gene is left open where the match is weak. Only part of the rows carry a size: once, few, many, or a class if the clone is expanded.

CDR3 DNA: TGTGCCAGCAGCTCAGCGACCAGACATTCCCCAGATACGCAGTATTTT
CDR3 protein: CASSSATRHSPDTQYF
V gene: TRBV7-9
clone size: -
D gene: -
J gene: TRBJ2-3

CDR3 DNA: TGTGCCAGCAGCGCCGCCTACGAGCAGTACTTC
CDR3 protein: CASSAAYEQYF
V gene: TRBV13
clone size: -
D gene: -
J gene: TRBJ2-7

CDR3 DNA: TGTGCCAGCAGCCAAGAGGGACTAGGCCAATACTTC
CDR3 protein: CASSQEGLGQYF
V gene: TRBV4-2
clone size: -
D gene: TRBD2
J gene: TRBJ2-5

CDR3 DNA: TGTGCCAGCAGTTTATCGAAGGCAGAAAAACTGTTTTTT
CDR3 protein: CASSLSKAEKLFF
V gene: TRBV27
clone size: -
D gene: -
J gene: TRBJ1-4

CDR3 DNA: TGTGCCATCAGCGGTGATAGGACAGGGGGCGTGTATGGCTACACCTTC
CDR3 protein: CAISGDRTGGVYGYTF
V gene: TRBV10-3
clone size: -
D gene: TRBD1
J gene: TRBJ1-2

CDR3 DNA: TGCGCCAGCCGGGACAGCGGCTCTGGAAACACCATATATTTT
CDR3 protein: CASRDSGSGNTIYF
V gene: TRBV10-1
clone size: -
D gene: TRBD1
J gene: TRBJ1-3

CDR3 DNA: TGTGCCAGTAGGACTTACGGGACAGATACGCAGTATTTT
CDR3 protein: CASRTYGTDTQYF
V gene: TRBV6-1
clone size: -
D gene: -
J gene: TRBJ2-3

CDR3 DNA: TGCAGCGTTGAAGTGCGGGAGGGCCCGAACAATGAGCAGTTCTTC
CDR3 protein: CSVEVREGPNNEQFF
V gene: TRBV29-1
clone size: -
D gene: TRBD2
J gene: TRBJ2-1

CDR3 DNA: TGTGCCAGCAGTACACTGGACGAGCAGTACTTC
CDR3 protein: CASSTLDEQYF
V gene: TRBV6-5
clone size: -
D gene: -
J gene: TRBJ2-7

CDR3 DNA: TGTGCCAGCAGGACCGGGACAGGGGGCACTGAAGCTTTCTTT
CDR3 protein: CASRTGTGGTEAFF
V gene: TRBV6-5
clone size: -
D gene: TRBD1
J gene: TRBJ1-1

CDR3 DNA: TGTGCCAGCAGACCAGAAAGGGCGGTGGCTGAAGCTTTCTTT
CDR3 protein: CASRPERAVAEAFF
V gene: TRBV6-6
clone size: -
D gene: -
J gene: TRBJ1-1

CDR3 DNA: TGTGCCAGCAGCTTAGTTTCGGGTGAGCAGTTCTTC
CDR3 protein: CASSLVSGEQFF
V gene: TRBV7-8
clone size: few
D gene: -
J gene: TRBJ2-1

CDR3 DNA: TGTGCCAGCAGTTTAGGCAGGGGCTATGGCTACACCTTC
CDR3 protein: CASSLGRGYGYTF
V gene: TRBV27
clone size: -
D gene: -
J gene: TRBJ1-2

CDR3 DNA: TGTGCCAGCAGGGACAGGGCTTTCGCGGGGGCAAGCACAGATACGCAGTATTTT
CDR3 protein: CASRDRAFAGASTDTQYF
V gene: TRBV2
clone size: -
D gene: -
J gene: TRBJ2-3

CDR3 DNA: TGCGCCAGCACCCCTACTAGTTCCACCGGGGAGCTGTTTTTT
CDR3 protein: CASTPTSSTGELFF
V gene: TRBV10-2
clone size: -
D gene: -
J gene: TRBJ2-2

CDR3 DNA: TGTGCCAGCAGCTTAGACAGGGGCAATGAGCAGTTCTTC
CDR3 protein: CASSLDRGNEQFF
V gene: TRBV11-3
clone size: -
D gene: -
J gene: TRBJ2-1

CDR3 DNA: TGTGCCAGTAGTATGGGGGACATAAGGCCCTACGAGCAGTACTTC
CDR3 protein: CASSMGDIRPYEQYF
V gene: TRBV19
clone size: -
D gene: -
J gene: TRBJ2-7

CDR3 DNA: TGTGCCAGCAGTGAGAACAGGGGTCGGCAGGAGACCCAGTACTTC
CDR3 protein: CASSENRGRQETQYF
V gene: TRBV6-1
clone size: -
D gene: TRBD1
J gene: TRBJ2-5

CDR3 DNA: TGTGCCAGCAGTCTAGCAGGGGGTATCTATGGCTACACCTTC
CDR3 protein: CASSLAGGIYGYTF
V gene: TRBV27
clone size: -
D gene: TRBD1
J gene: TRBJ1-2

CDR3 DNA: TGTGCCATCACGGATGGTGGGAGGGGAGGACTCCTCGGAAGGTGGTCGCAGTATTTT
CDR3 protein: CAITDGGRGGLLGRWSQYF
V gene: TRBV10-3
clone size: -
D gene: TRBD2
J gene: TRBJ2-3

CDR3 DNA: TGTGCCTGGAGGGGGGGTCCGCGGGCAACCTACAATGAGCAGTTCTTC
CDR3 protein: CAWRGGPRATYNEQFF
V gene: TRBV30
clone size: -
D gene: -
J gene: TRBJ2-1

CDR3 DNA: TGCAGCGTTGAAGAGGGGGGCACTGAAGCTTTCTTT
CDR3 protein: CSVEEGGTEAFF
V gene: TRBV29-1
clone size: -
D gene: -
J gene: TRBJ1-1

CDR3 DNA: TGTGCCAGTAACCCGGCGGGAGAAGTATACGAGCAGTACTTC
CDR3 protein: CASNPAGEVYEQYF
V gene: TRBV19
clone size: -
D gene: TRBD2
J gene: TRBJ2-7